This T cell receptor beta chain was sequenced during a study of shared clonotypes between healthy human individuals. The junction had 5 bases not matched to a gene; V was cut back by 1 base and J by 1 base. This CDR3 is built from 17 residues. Germline CDR1 and CDR2: MGHRA and YSYEKL. The assay was immunoSEQ multiplex PCR, and TCRdb's table has in-frame clones only and misses some. Of roughly 2 million clones listed, around 95% are singletons. Findings and limits, study-wide: The naive CD4 repertoires of several donors were compared, and 5% to 6.5% of clonotypes were shared. Even with large depth, rarefaction showed that sorted-subset sequencing was incomplete.

On this clone: Its matching antigen is unknown.

The V call is TRBV4-1, the J call TRBJ1-5, with TRBD1 matching 9 bases. The receptor's source is a man younger than 35 in good health. Sequenced: naive CD4+ T cells sorted from blood. The subset was: CD45RA+ positively selected. CDR3: CASSQGGTGNSNQPQHF. DNA of the CDR3: TGCGCCAGCAGCCAAGGCGGGACAGGGAACAGCAATCAGCCCCAGCATTTT.